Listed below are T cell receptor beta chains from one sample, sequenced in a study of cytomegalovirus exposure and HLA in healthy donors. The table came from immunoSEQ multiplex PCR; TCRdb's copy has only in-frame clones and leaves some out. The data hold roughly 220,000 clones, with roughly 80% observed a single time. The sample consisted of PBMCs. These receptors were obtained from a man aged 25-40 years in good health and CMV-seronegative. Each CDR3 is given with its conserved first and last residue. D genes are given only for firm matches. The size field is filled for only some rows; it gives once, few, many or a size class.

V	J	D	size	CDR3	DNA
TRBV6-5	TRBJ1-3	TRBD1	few	CASSLRQGSGNTIYF	TGTGCCAGCAGCCTACGACAGGGGTCTGGAAACACCATATATTTT
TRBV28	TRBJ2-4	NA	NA	CASSLGGWQVLAKNIQYF	TGTGCCAGCAGTTTAGGGGGGTGGCAAGTGCTAGCCAAAAACATTCAGTACTTC
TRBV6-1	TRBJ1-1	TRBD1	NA	CASSERTGGRTEAFF	TGTGCCAGCAGTGAACGGACAGGGGGTAGGACTGAAGCTTTCTTT
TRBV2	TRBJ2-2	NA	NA	CASTGLDAGELFF	TGTGCCAGCACAGGGCTAGATGCCGGGGAGCTGTTTTTT
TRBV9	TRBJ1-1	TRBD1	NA	CASSVELEGARTEAFF	TGTGCCAGCAGCGTAGAATTGGAGGGGGCGCGGACTGAAGCTTTCTTT
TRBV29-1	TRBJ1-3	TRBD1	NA	CSARGQGVGGNTIYF	TGCAGCGCACGGGGACAGGGAGTTGGGGGAAACACCATATATTTT
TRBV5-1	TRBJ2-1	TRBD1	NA	CASRGGRGSYNEQFF	TGCGCCAGCAGAGGGGGCCGTGGGTCCTACAATGAGCAGTTCTTC
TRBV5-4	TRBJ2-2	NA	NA	CASSLEQGNTGELFF	TGTGCCAGCAGCTTGGAACAGGGGAACACCGGGGAGCTGTTTTTT
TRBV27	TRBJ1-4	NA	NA	CASSLGPTNEKLFF	TGTGCCAGCAGTTTAGGCCCAACTAATGAAAAACTGTTTTTT
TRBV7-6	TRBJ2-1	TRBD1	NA	CASSLGTGGSYNEQFF	TGTGCCAGCAGCTTGGGGACAGGGGGTTCCTACAATGAGCAGTTCTTC
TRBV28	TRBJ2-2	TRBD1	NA	CASSWDRVTGELFF	TGTGCCAGCAGTTGGGACAGAGTCACCGGGGAGCTGTTTTTT
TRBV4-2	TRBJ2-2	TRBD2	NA	CASSQRLAGESTGELFF	TGTGCCAGCAGCCAACGCCTAGCGGGGGAGTCCACCGGGGAGCTGTTTTTT
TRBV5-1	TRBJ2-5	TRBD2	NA	CASSPRGAGGETQYF	TGCGCCAGCAGTCCGCGGGGGGCTGGAGGGGAGACCCAGTACTTC
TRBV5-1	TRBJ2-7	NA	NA	CASSLWGDNYEQYF	TGCGCCAGCAGCCTGTGGGGGGATAACTACGAGCAGTACTTC
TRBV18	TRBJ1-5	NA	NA	CASSRGLGADQPQHF	TGTGCCAGCTCCCGAGGCCTGGGGGCCGATCAGCCCCAGCATTTT
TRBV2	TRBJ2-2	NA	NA	CARGDSSLPGVLFF	TGTGCCAGAGGGGACTCCTCCCTCCCGGGAGTGCTGTTTTTT
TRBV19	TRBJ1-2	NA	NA	CASRRGGYGYTF	TGTGCCAGTAGAAGAGGGGGCTATGGCTACACCTTC
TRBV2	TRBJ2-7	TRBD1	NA	CATLDRARKKKTYEQYF	TGTGCCACCTTAGACAGGGCGAGAAAGAAAAAGACCTACGAGCAGTACTTC
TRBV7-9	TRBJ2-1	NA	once	CASSLGRDEQFF	TGTGCCAGCAGCTTAGGTCGGGATGAGCAGTTCTTC
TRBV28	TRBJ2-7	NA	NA	CASSLGEYEQYF	TGTGCCAGCAGTTTAGGTGAATACGAGCAGTACTTC
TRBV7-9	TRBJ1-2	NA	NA	CASSFGDAGGYTF	TGTGCCAGCAGCTTTGGGGATGCGGGAGGCTACACCTTC
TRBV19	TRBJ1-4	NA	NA	CASSIGDRNRGEKLFF	TGTGCCAGTAGTATAGGCGACAGGAATAGGGGTGAAAAACTGTTTTTT
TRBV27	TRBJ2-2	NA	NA	CASSLGGSGELFF	TGTGCCAGCAGTTTAGGGGGGTCCGGGGAGCTGTTTTTT
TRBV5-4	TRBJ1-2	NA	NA	CASSDPSRIANYGYTF	TGTGCCAGCAGCGATCCGTCACGCATAGCTAACTATGGCTACACCTTC
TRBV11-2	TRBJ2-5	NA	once	CASSLGFLGGQVHQETQYF	TGTGCCAGCAGCTTAGGATTCCTCGGGGGTCAAGTCCACCAAGAGACCCAGTACTTC
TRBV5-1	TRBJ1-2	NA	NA	CASSSNPSGETRSGYTF	TGCGCCAGCAGCTCTAATCCGTCGGGTGAGACGAGAAGTGGCTACACCTTC
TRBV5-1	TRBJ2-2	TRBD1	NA	CASSLGKQGNGELFF	TGCGCCAGCAGCTTGGGTAAACAGGGGAACGGGGAGCTGTTTTTT
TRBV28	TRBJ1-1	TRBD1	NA	CASSHRDRGLRGTFF	TGTGCCAGCAGTCACCGGGACAGGGGGCTCCGGGGGACTTTCTTT
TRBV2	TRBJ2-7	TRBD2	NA	CASSVKRGSYEQYF	TGTGCCAGCAGTGTGAAGCGGGGCTCCTACGAGCAGTACTTC
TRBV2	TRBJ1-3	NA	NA	CASKPRTGRDTIYF	TGTGCCAGTAAGCCCCGGACGGGAAGGGACACCATATATTTT
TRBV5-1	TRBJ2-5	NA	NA	CASSLSWRLRGSQETQYF	TGCGCCAGCAGCTTGAGTTGGAGGCTTCGGGGTTCACAAGAGACCCAGTACTTC